This record looks at one TCR beta chain sequence and its context. This clone has only a few counts. What antigen it recognizes has not been identified. No much larger clone exists at a distance of one base, and base qualities are not known. The receptor library was made with the immunoSEQ multiplex PCR assay. The table comes from immuneACCESS by way of TCRdb, which keeps in-frame sequences with V and J called. Part of the clones is missing from these tables; in studies checked, under half for an unresolved V gene and the rest for unknown reasons. The sample table contains about 49,000 clones; only one count was recorded for around 84% of them. The ten largest account for roughly a quarter of the sample. Focal radiation therapy combined with CTLA-4 blockade (ipilimumab) was tested in patients with chemo-refractory metastatic non-small-cell lung cancer. The data belong to a study of radiotherapy plus CTLA-4 blockade in lung cancer (dated by TCRdb to 2016 to 2019). With respect to the entire study: Objective responses occurred in 18% of enrolled patients, and 30% to 35% achieved disease control. Overall study outcomes, separate from this receptor: The strongest predictors of response, as reported, were early dynamic changes in blood T cell clones along with a rise in serum interferon-beta after radiation. After treatment with radiotherapy and ipilimumab, TCR clones that came from tumors expanded in the peripheral blood.

V and J lose 7 bases and 1 base, and a span of 17 bases separates them. From a lookup of the germline V gene, CDR1 and CDR2 are MDHEN and SYDVKM. The CDR3 numbers 15 residues from cysteine through phenylalanine. Of the read, only the CDR3 DNA is kept; its 45 bases are in frame from base 1. The specimen was peripheral blood, collected from a patient treated with radiotherapy plus ipilimumab. This receptor was identified in a human donor with non-small cell lung cancer whose response to radiotherapy plus ipilimumab could not be evaluated. This chain joins TRBV28 to TRBJ2-7, with TRBD2 perhaps the D gene, on 5 matching bases. Here is the DNA: TGTGCCAGCACCCTACGCGGAGGTACGTCCTACGAGCAGTACTTC. The translation is CASTLRGGTSYEQYF.